This is a list of T cell receptor beta chains from one sample in a study of Ad26.COV2.S vaccination and SARS-CoV-2 variants. Using immunoSEQ multiplex PCR, the repertoire was profiled, and TCRdb retains in-frame clones only, with some absent. The repertoire holds 350,000 to 500,000 clones, with around 87% as singletons. Sample: peripheral blood, taken in a trial of Ad26.COV2.S vaccine versus placebo. These TCRs come from a person aged 18-65 years who received the Ad26.COV2.S COVID-19 vaccine or a placebo. Both conserved end residues are part of each CDR3. D genes are given only for firm matches. Rows may omit the clone size; those that give it use once, few, many or a size class.

.,.,TRBJ2-4,TRBV12-3/TRBV12-4,CASSSVAKNIQYF,TGTGCCAGCAGTTCAGTGGCCAAAAACATTCAGTACTTC
.,.,TRBJ2-1,TRBV14,CASSPRKNARGAYNEQFF,TGTGCCAGCAGCCCCAGAAAAAACGCACGAGGGGCCTACAATGAGCAGTTCTTC
.,once,TRBJ1-1,TRBV18,CASSPLQPTAGTEAFF,TGTGCCAGCTCACCACTCCAGCCGACAGCGGGGACTGAAGCTTTCTTT
.,.,TRBJ2-1,TRBV19,CASSIGTRGAGNEQFF,TGTGCCAGTAGTATAGGTACGAGGGGGGCCGGTAATGAGCAGTTCTTC
.,once,TRBJ2-2,TRBV19,CASTPYPGSTGELFF,TGTGCCAGTACCCCTTACCCAGGATCCACCGGGGAGCTGTTTTTT
.,.,TRBJ2-2,TRBV5-1,CASSRQGRDGELFF,TGCGCCAGCAGCCGGCAGGGTCGTGACGGGGAGCTGTTTTTT
.,few,TRBJ2-2,TRBV7-9,CASSLEIANTGELFF,TGTGCCAGCAGCCTAGAGATCGCGAACACCGGGGAGCTGTTTTTT
.,.,TRBJ2-4,TRBV3-1/TRBV3-2,CASSQDSAAKNIQYF,TGTGCCAGCAGCCAAGACAGCGCAGCCAAAAACATTCAGTACTTC
TRBD2,.,TRBJ2-7,TRBV5-5,CASSLGGYSYEQYF,TGTGCCAGCAGCCTGGGGGGGTACTCCTACGAGCAGTACTTC
.,.,TRBJ1-2,TRBV25-1,CASIRMGVFDRYTF,TGTGCCAGCATCAGAATGGGCGTCTTCGATAGATACACCTTC
TRBD1,.,TRBJ2-2,TRBV5-5,CASRPRDRETGELFF,TGTGCCAGCAGACCCCGGGACAGAGAAACCGGGGAGCTGTTTTTT
.,.,TRBJ2-2,TRBV5-1,CASSPSGAMNTGELFF,TGCGCCAGCAGTCCGTCCGGGGCTATGAACACCGGGGAGCTGTTTTTT
.,.,TRBJ2-5,TRBV18,CASSPVVPETQYF,TGTGCCAGCTCACCCGTTGTCCCGGAGACCCAGTACTTC
.,.,TRBJ1-1,TRBV19,CASSIARPTEAFF,TGTGCCAGTAGTATAGCCAGGCCCACTGAAGCTTTCTTT
TRBD1,.,TRBJ2-7,TRBV5-4,CASSTGTGTYEQYF,TGTGCCAGCAGCACCGGGACAGGGACCTACGAGCAGTACTTC
.,.,TRBJ1-6,TRBV30,CAWSRGENSPLHF,TGTGCCTGGAGTAGGGGGGAGAATTCACCCCTCCACTTT
TRBD1,.,TRBJ2-5,TRBV18,CASSPGQGQETQYF,TGTGCCAGCTCACCGGGACAGGGACAAGAGACCCAGTACTTC
TRBD2,once,TRBJ2-7,TRBV7-8,CASSPLGGGISYEQYF,TGTGCCAGCAGCCCCTTGGGCGGGGGGATCTCCTACGAGCAGTACTTC
TRBD2,.,TRBJ2-3,TRBV5-5,CASSLTGTSGSDTQYF,TGTGCCAGCAGCCTAACCGGGACTAGCGGTTCAGATACGCAGTATTTT
.,.,TRBJ1-1,TRBV5-1,CASSRTDTNTEAFF,TGCGCCAGCAGCAGGACCGACACGAACACTGAAGCTTTCTTT
.,.,TRBJ2-3,TRBV30,CAYHGDPRTDTQYF,TGTGCCTACCACGGGGATCCACGGACAGATACGCAGTATTTT
TRBD2,.,TRBJ2-1,TRBV2,CASTQTSGPSGEQFF,TGTGCCAGCACCCAGACTAGCGGGCCCTCGGGTGAGCAGTTCTTC
.,.,TRBJ2-2,TRBV6-6,CASSYRQATGELFF,TGTGCCAGCAGTTATAGGCAGGCCACCGGGGAGCTGTTTTTT
TRBD1,.,TRBJ2-1,TRBV11-2,CASSTGTGFYNEQFF,TGTGCCAGCAGCACCGGGACAGGGTTCTACAATGAGCAGTTCTTC
.,.,TRBJ2-7,TRBV28,CASSPTSGVSYEQYF,TGTGCCAGCAGTCCCACTTCAGGGGTCTCCTACGAGCAGTACTTC
TRBD1,once,TRBJ1-5,TRBV6-5,CAVTGTGLPQPQHF,TGTGCCGTTACCGGGACAGGACTTCCTCAGCCCCAGCATTTT
.,.,TRBJ2-2,TRBV25-1,CASLFGGELFF,TGTGCCAGCCTATTTGGTGGGGAGCTGTTTTTT
TRBD1,.,TRBJ2-3,TRBV19,CATQNRDRGTDTQYF,TGTGCCACACAAAACCGGGACAGGGGCACAGATACGCAGTATTTT
.,.,TRBJ2-6,TRBV7-6,CASSPRTSSGANVLTF,TGTGCCAGCAGCCCAAGGACATCCTCTGGGGCCAACGTCCTGACTTTC
.,.,TRBJ1-4,TRBV18,CASQGSATNEKLFF,TGTGCCAGCCAAGGCTCCGCGACTAATGAAAAACTGTTTTTT
.,.,TRBJ2-5,TRBV14,CASSLTPRAQYF,TGTGCCAGCAGCCTGACCCCCCGCGCCCAGTACTTC
.,.,TRBJ1-2,TRBV5-4,CASTFSRGGYYGYTF,TGTGCCAGCACCTTCAGCCGAGGGGGTTACTATGGCTACACCTTC
TRBD1,.,TRBJ2-7,TRBV7-9,CASSPYGDRPYYEQYF,TGTGCCAGCAGCCCCTATGGGGACAGGCCCTACTACGAGCAGTACTTC
TRBD2,.,TRBJ2-3,TRBV7-9,CASSLGGTSGPPRTQYF,TGTGCCAGCAGCTTAGGGGGGACTAGCGGGCCTCCACGTACGCAGTATTTT
.,.,TRBJ2-7,TRBV3-1/TRBV3-2,CASSQVVGGFTYEQYF,TGTGCCAGCAGCCAAGTGGTTGGAGGGTTCACCTACGAGCAGTACTTC
.,.,TRBJ2-5,TRBV7-3,CASSPHGEGQETQYF,TGTGCCAGCAGCCCTCACGGGGAAGGGCAAGAGACCCAGTACTTC
.,.,TRBJ2-7,TRBV19,CASSADRWNEQYF,TGTGCCAGTAGTGCTGACAGGTGGAACGAGCAGTACTTC
.,.,TRBJ2-1,TRBV10-3,CAISELTAYNEQFF,TGTGCCATCAGTGAGTTGACAGCTTACAATGAGCAGTTCTTC
.,.,TRBJ1-6,TRBV5-4,CASSSREYNSPLHF,TGTGCCAGCAGCTCCCGGGAATATAATTCACCCCTCCACTTT
.,.,TRBJ2-1,TRBV5-6,CASSLASGHEQFF,TGTGCCAGCAGCTTGGCCTCGGGCCATGAGCAGTTCTTC
TRBD1,.,TRBJ2-5,TRBV7-9,CASSLIGQGRSQETQYF,TGTGCCAGCAGCTTAATCGGACAGGGGCGCTCTCAAGAGACCCAGTACTTC
TRBD1,.,TRBJ2-2,TRBV5-6,CASSLVWQGAYTGELFF,TGTGCCAGCAGCTTGGTATGGCAGGGGGCATACACCGGGGAGCTGTTTTTT
.,.,TRBJ2-5,TRBV11-2,CASSLNSVGETQYF,TGTGCCAGCAGCCTGAATTCGGTCGGGGAGACCCAGTACTTC
.,.,TRBJ2-7,TRBV30,CAWSLGGSMYEQYF,TGTGCCTGGAGCCTGGGGGGCAGTATGTACGAGCAGTACTTC
.,.,TRBJ2-7,TRBV5-6,CASSRGPAGIEQYF,TGTGCCAGCAGCCGTGGACCGGCTGGGATAGAGCAGTACTTC
.,.,TRBJ1-6,TRBV7-9,CASSASGPAYNSPLHF,TGTGCCAGCAGCGCGTCCGGGCCAGCCTATAATTCACCCCTCCACTTT
.,once,TRBJ2-1,TRBV11-2,CASSSLIMSPRNEQFF,TGTGCCAGCAGCTCCTTGATTATGTCGCCAAGGAATGAGCAGTTCTTC
.,.,TRBJ2-5,TRBV2,CASSEEVLETQYF,TGTGCCAGCAGTGAAGAGGTGTTGGAGACCCAGTACTTC
TRBD1,.,TRBJ1-2,TRBV5-1,CASSLEGTGGAYGYTF,TGCGCCAGCAGCTTGGAGGGGACAGGGGGCGCCTATGGCTACACCTTC
.,.,TRBJ2-7,TRBV6-5,CASSKAGTPYEQYF,TGTGCCAGCAGTAAGGCCGGGACACCCTACGAGCAGTACTTC
.,.,TRBJ2-7,TRBV29-1,CSVQQSQGGVEQYF,TGCAGCGTCCAACAGTCCCAGGGGGGTGTCGAGCAGTACTTC
TRBD2,.,TRBJ2-3,TRBV28,CASRGLAGQGDTQYF,TGTGCCAGCAGGGGTTTAGCGGGGCAGGGAGATACGCAGTATTTT
.,.,TRBJ2-2,TRBV7-9,CASSFPNTGELFF,TGTGCCAGCAGCTTCCCCAACACCGGGGAGCTGTTTTTT
.,.,TRBJ2-2,TRBV7-3,CASSDPGAGSTGELFF,TGTGCCAGCAGCGACCCGGGGGCAGGCTCCACCGGGGAGCTGTTTTTT